This TCR beta chain was recovered during a study of blood T cell repertoires in COVID-19. Study-wide context: The United States, Italy and Spain were the sources of the acute and convalescent COVID-19 samples. PBMCs, B-cell-depleted T cells, or T cells provided the cDNA or gDNA that made up the material.

Germline values: CDR1 SGDLS, CDR2 YYNGEE. This CDR3 has 15 residues. With 6 bases removed from V and 3 bases from J, the gap between germline ends came to 19 bases. Source study methods: Researchers report that nucleated cell counts were estimated from reference gene primer amplification. Generated by immunoSEQ multiplex PCR, the TCRdb table keeps only in-frame clones and is missing some. That table furnishes V, J and clone size, whereas the DNA furnished D and trimming. The data contain about 240,000 clones, 80% to 90% of them seen just once; the ten biggest clones take up 4.7%. The sample was peripheral blood. The TCR comes from a woman in her 70s with acute or convalescent COVID-19. V and J are TRBV9 and TRBJ2-7, with a possible D match to TRBD1 (6 bases). The CDR3 DNA sequence: TGTGCCAGCAACCTCCAGGGGAATAATCTCTACGAGCAGTACTTC. Its translation: CASNLQGNNLYEQYF.